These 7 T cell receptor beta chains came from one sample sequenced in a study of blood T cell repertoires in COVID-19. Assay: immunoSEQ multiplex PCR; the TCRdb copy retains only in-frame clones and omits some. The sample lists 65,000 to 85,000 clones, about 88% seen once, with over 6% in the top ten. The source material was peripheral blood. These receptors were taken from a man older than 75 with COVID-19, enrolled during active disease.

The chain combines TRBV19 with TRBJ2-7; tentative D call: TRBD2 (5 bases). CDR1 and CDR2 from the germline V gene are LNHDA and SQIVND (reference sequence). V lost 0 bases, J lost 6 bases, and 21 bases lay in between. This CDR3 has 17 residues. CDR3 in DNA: TGTGCCAGTAGTATAGAAGGAGGAGCGGACCGGCTCTCCGAGCAGTACTTC. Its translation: CASSIEGGADRLSEQYF.

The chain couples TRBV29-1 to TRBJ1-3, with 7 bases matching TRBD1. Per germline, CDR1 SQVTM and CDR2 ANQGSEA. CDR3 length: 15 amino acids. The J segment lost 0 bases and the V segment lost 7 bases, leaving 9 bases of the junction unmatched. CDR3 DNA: TGCAGCGCTAGGGAGACAGGGATCTCTGGAAACACCATATATTTT. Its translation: CSARETGISGNTIYF.

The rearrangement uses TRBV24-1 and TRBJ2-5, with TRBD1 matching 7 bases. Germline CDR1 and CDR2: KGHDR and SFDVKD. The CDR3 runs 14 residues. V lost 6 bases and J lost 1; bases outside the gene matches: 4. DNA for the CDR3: TGTGCCACCAGTAGGCAGGGGGTCCAAGAGACCCAGTACTTC. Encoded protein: CATSRQGVQETQYF.

The CDR3 sequence is CASRSTDYNSPLHF. The CDR3, as DNA: TGTGCCAGCAGATCGACAGACTATAATTCACCCCTCCACTTT. This rearrangement joins TRBV9 to TRBJ1-6; tentative D call: TRBD1 (5 bases). Germline V gives CDR1 SGDLS, CDR2 YYNGEE. With 5 bases removed from V and 3 bases from J, the gap between germline ends came to 9 bases. The CDR3 consists of 14 residues.

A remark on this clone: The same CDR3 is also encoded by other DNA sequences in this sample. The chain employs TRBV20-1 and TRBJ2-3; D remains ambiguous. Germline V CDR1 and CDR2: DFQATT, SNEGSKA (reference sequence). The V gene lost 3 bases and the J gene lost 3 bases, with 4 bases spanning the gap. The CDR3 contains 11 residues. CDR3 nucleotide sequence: TGCAGTGCTAGCCGTACAGATACGCAGTATTTT. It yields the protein CSASRTDTQYF.

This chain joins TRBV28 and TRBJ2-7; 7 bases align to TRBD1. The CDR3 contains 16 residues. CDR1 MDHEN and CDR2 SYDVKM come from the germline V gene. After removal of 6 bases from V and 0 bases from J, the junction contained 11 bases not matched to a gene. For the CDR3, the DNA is TGTGCCAGCAGAACCGTCCGCAGGGGGACCTCCTACGAGCAGTACTTC. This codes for CASRTVRRGTSYEQYF.

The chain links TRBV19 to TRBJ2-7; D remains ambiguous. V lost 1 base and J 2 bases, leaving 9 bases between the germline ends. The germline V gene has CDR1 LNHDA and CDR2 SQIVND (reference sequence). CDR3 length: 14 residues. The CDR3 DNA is TGTGCCAGTAGTATAGGTAGACAAGCCTACGAGCAGTACTTC. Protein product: CASSIGRQAYEQYF.